The present T cell receptor (beta chain) was sequenced within a study of control samples from healthy donors and cancer patients. J lost 9 bases, V lost 8 bases, and 12 bases had no gene match. The CDR3 runs to 15 residues. Germline values: CDR1 SNHLY, CDR2 FYNNEI. TCRdb's copy holds only in-frame clones and misses some; the assay was immunoSEQ multiplex PCR. The table has about 70,000 clones, over 90% seen once. This chain uses TRBV2 with TRBJ2-1; TRBD2 matches at 11 bases. The clonotype originates from a woman in her twenties or thirties in good health. The sequenced material came from blood. CDR3 coding DNA: TGTGCCAGCCGGCCGACTAGCGGGGCCCGGGGTGAGCAGTTCTTC. It is translated as CASRPTSGARGEQFF.